Following are 27 T cell receptor beta chains from one sample sequenced in a study of shared clonotypes between healthy human individuals. Profiling relied on immunoSEQ multiplex PCR, and the TCRdb table lists in-frame clones only, not all of them. The repertoire consists of about a million clones, with approximately 80% occurring once and the leading ten covering approximately 0.9%. Sequenced: memory CD4+ T cells from PBMCs. Stated subset: CD45RA-negative fraction. The source of these receptors is a man aged 18 to 30 in good health. Some clones in this sample may be carry-over from other donors' samples.

The chain links TRBV27 to TRBJ1-2; no reliable D call. Germline loops: CDR1 MNHEY, CDR2 SMNVEV (reference sequence). V was trimmed by 3 bases and J by 6 bases, leaving 14 bases between them. The CDR3 totals 14 residues. Here the CDR3 reads CASSLINSADGYTF. The CDR3 DNA reads as TGTGCCAGCAGTTTGATAAACAGTGCGGATGGCTACACCTTC.

This chain uses TRBV2 with TRBJ1-2; D is uncertain. The CDR3 loop spans 12 amino acids. V was pared by 5 bases and J by 8 bases, with 12 bases between. Germline assignment: CDR1 SNHLY and CDR2 FYNNEI. As DNA, the CDR3 is TGTGCCAGCAGTCGAGGGATGGGAGGCTACACCTTC. This translates into CASSRGMGGYTF.

The table lists this clone with a few counts. This same CDR3 is encoded by further DNA sequences in the sample. The J gene is TRBJ2-2, the V gene TRBV2; D remains ambiguous. This CDR3 contains 13 residues. V was cut by 4 bases and J by 2 bases, with 5 bases left in between. Germline CDR1 and CDR2: SNHLY and FYNNEI. The CDR3 sequence: CASSGENTGELFF. DNA for the CDR3: TGTGCCAGCAGTGGCGAAAACACCGGGGAGCTGTTTTTT.

The V call is TRBV27, the J call TRBJ2-1; D is unresolved. From germline, CDR1 is MNHEY and CDR2 SMNVEV (reference sequence). The CDR3 totals 12 residues. Trimming cost V 6 bases and J 10 bases, with 13 bases left between them. The CDR3 region is CASSFIHREQFF. DNA of the CDR3: TGTGCCAGCAGCTTTATACATAGGGAGCAGTTCTTC.

CDR3: CASSLADTGVNYGYTF. The DNA of the CDR3 is TGTGCCAGCAGCTTAGCGGACACGGGGGTTAACTATGGCTACACCTTC. The chain is built from TRBV7-9 and TRBJ1-2; TRBD1 is a possible D gene (5 bases). Between the trimmed V and J ends, which lost 0 bases and 1 base, there was a span of 12 bases. Germline V gene data show CDR1 as SEHNR and CDR2 as FQNEAQ (reference sequence). CDR3 length: 16 residues. Together with reference TRBV7-9 and TRBJ1-2, the CDR3 gives the full variable domain: DTGVSQNPRHKITKRGQNVTFRCDPISEHNRLYWYRQTLGQGPEFLTYFQNEAQLEKSRLLSDRFSAERPKGSFSTLEIQRTEQGDSAMYLCASSLADTGVNYGYTFGSGTRLTVV.

In this sample, this clone turned up many times. The chain uses TRBV7-6 and TRBJ1-5; no reliable D call. CDR1 SGHVS and CDR2 FNYEAQ come from the germline V gene. The ends were cut back, 4 bases at V and 5 bases at J, with 6 bases in the middle. This CDR3 spans 12 amino acids. The CDR3 bases are TGTGCCAGCAGCTACCTGGATCAGCCCCAGCATTTT. This encodes CASSYLDQPQHF.

This clone has only one observation. The V and J genes are TRBV28 and TRBJ1-2; perhaps TRBD1 as D (6 bases). Trimming pared 4 bases from V and 4 bases from J, leaving 13 bases between. The CDR3 runs 14 residues. Germline V gene lookup returns CDR1 MDHEN and CDR2 SYDVKM. This CDR3 reads CASSSTGWVYGYTF. CDR3 coding DNA: TGTGCCAGCAGTTCAACAGGGTGGGTCTATGGCTACACCTTC.

The chain carries TRBV6-1 and TRBJ2-7, with 10 bases aligning to TRBD2. Germline V gives CDR1 MNHNS, CDR2 SASEGT. Trimming took 0 bases from V and 6 from J; bases not matched to a gene: 23. This CDR3 is built from 21 residues. DNA for the CDR3: TGTGCCAGCAGTGAAGCCGTCCCGGGACAGGTTCAAAGCGGGAGGGAATCCGAGCAGTACTTC. The encoded protein is CASSEAVPGQVQSGRESEQYF.

About this clone itself: The same CDR3 arises from other DNA sequences in this sample as well. The chain carries TRBV10-3 and TRBJ2-1; D possibly matches TRBD1 or TRBD2 (5 bases each). The V gene's germline CDR1 is ENHRY and CDR2 SYGVKD. Trimming removed 2 bases at V and 7 bases at J, with 6 bases between. This CDR3 region has 12 residues. CDR3 bases: TGTGCCATCAGTGAGGGGGGTAATGAGCAGTTCTTC. Its translation: CAISEGGNEQFF.

The chain uses TRBV7-8 and TRBJ2-7; D could derive from TRBD1 or TRBD2 (5 bases each). The CDR3 runs to 14 residues. V lost 5 bases and J lost 3, with 14 bases in between. The germline V gene encodes CDR1 SGHVS and CDR2 FQNEAQ. The CDR3: CASSPGPSLYEQYF. The CDR3 nucleotides read TGTGCCAGCAGCCCGGGACCCAGTCTCTACGAGCAGTACTTC.

The chain couples TRBV4-1 to TRBJ1-5; D not certain. Germline-derived CDR1 and CDR2 are MGHRA and YSYEKL. The CDR3 has 15 amino acids. Trimming took 0 bases from V and 10 from J, leaving 16 bases between them. CDR3 bases: TGCGCCAGCAGCCAAGAGGGGTCCTTCCCCAACCCCCAGCATTTT. This encodes CASSQEGSFPNPQHF.

A remark on this clone: The junction does not match germline at one end; this may be a read error. The chain recombines TRBV10-2 with TRBJ1-5; D is unclear. Germline V gene data show CDR1 as WSHSY and CDR2 as SAAADI. The CDR3 is 13 residues long. The CDR3 sequence: CASGESWLQPQHF. In DNA form, the CDR3 reads TGCGCCAGCGGTGAGTCTTGGTTGCAGCCCCAGCATTTT.

This clone was seen ten or more times. This rearrangement joins TRBV7-9 to TRBJ1-3; a weak D match, TRBD1 (6 bases). Trimming pared 2 bases from V and 4 bases from J, leaving 6 bases between. Germline assignment: CDR1 SEHNR and CDR2 FQNEAQ (reference sequence). The CDR3 sequence is 13 residues long. CDR3: CASSLQGGNTIYF. The DNA of the CDR3 is TGTGCCAGCAGCTTACAGGGGGGAAACACCATATATTTT.

The DNA of the CDR3 is TGTGCCAGCAGCTTAACGGGCGGGGAGCTGTTTTTT. Translating gives CASSLTGGELFF. This chain connects TRBV11-3 to TRBJ2-2; D is unresolved. Germline values: CDR1 SGHNT, CDR2 YENEEA. Deletions cut 2 bases from V and 7 bases from J, with 5 bases between. This CDR3 contains 12 residues.

This clone came up once. The gene calls are TRBV7-8 and TRBJ2-3; D ambiguous. This CDR3 comprises 12 residues. Trimming shortened V by 5 bases and J by 2 bases, and 5 bases separated the two germline ends. Germline values: CDR1 SGHVS, CDR2 FQNEAQ. CDR3 region: CASSHDTDTQYF. The CDR3 DNA follows: TGTGCCAGCAGCCACGACACAGATACGCAGTATTTT. The variable domain in full, completed from reference TRBV7-8 and TRBJ2-3, reads GAGVSQSPRYKVAKRGQDVALRCDPISGHVSLFWYQQALGQGPEFLTYFQNEAQLDKSGLPSDRFFAERPEGSVSTLKIQRTQQEDSAVYLCASSHDTDTQYFGPGTRLTVL.

With respect to this clone: Other DNA sequences in this specimen translate into the identical CDR3. J is TRBJ2-1 and V is TRBV18, with D hard to call. Trimming shortened V by 0 bases and J by 4 bases, and 7 bases separated the two germline ends. This CDR3 contains 14 residues. Germline CDR1 KGHSH, CDR2 LQKENI. The chain's CDR3 is CASSPPSSYNEQFF. Here the CDR3 DNA reads TGTGCCAGCTCACCACCGTCATCGTACAATGAGCAGTTCTTC.

This clone was detected many times. This sequence joins TRBV2 and TRBJ2-2; the match to TRBD1 covers 12 bases. V dropped 7 bases and J dropped 7; count of bases not matched to a gene: 7. Looked up from germline, CDR1 is SNHLY and CDR2 is FYNNEI. The CDR3 totals 15 residues. The CDR3 loop reads CASTGTGGAIGELFF. CDR3 bases: TGTGCCAGCACTGGGACAGGGGGCGCGATCGGGGAGCTGTTTTTT.

The V and J genes are TRBV14 and TRBJ2-1; a weak D match, TRBD2 (6 bases). V was clipped by 3 bases and J by 0 bases, with 12 bases between them. Germline V gives CDR1 SGHDN, CDR2 FVKESK. The CDR3 is made up of 16 amino acids. The CDR3 DNA reads as TGTGCCAGCAGCCAGGGGGGAGTGAGCTCCTACAATGAGCAGTTCTTC. It translates to CASSQGGVSSYNEQFF.

The genes are TRBV29-1 and TRBJ1-4, with D perhaps TRBD1 (5 bases). Germline values: CDR1 SQVTM, CDR2 ANQGSEA. This CDR3 is 13 amino acids long. The V end lost 3 bases, the J end lost 10 bases, and 15 bases lay between the germline ends. The CDR3 region has the DNA TGCAGCGTTGACCTGGGGGACGGGGGAAAACTGTTTTTT. Its protein product is CSVDLGDGGKLFF.

This chain links TRBV6-4 with TRBJ1-1; 8 bases agree with TRBD1. Per germline, CDR1 MRHNA and CDR2 SNTAGT. The CDR3 consists of 14 residues. Trimming took 2 bases from V and 7 from J; bases not matched to a gene: 6. CDR3 DNA: TGTGCCAGCAGTGACAATAGTGGACAGGGTGAAGCTTTCTTT. Amino acid sequence: CASSDNSGQGEAFF.

In its sample, this clone was seen many times. Additional DNA sequences in this sample encode the identical CDR3. J is TRBJ2-7 and V is TRBV29-1; 8 bases align to TRBD1. The V gene's germline CDR1 is SQVTM and CDR2 ANQGSEA. Trimming cost V 7 bases and J 6 bases; bases outside gene matches: 5. The CDR3 loop spans 11 amino acids. The CDR3 here is CSGGTGGEQYF. CDR3 bases: TGCAGCGGGGGGACAGGCGGCGAGCAGTACTTC.

V usage is TRBV28 and J usage is TRBJ1-1; maybe TRBD1 (5 bases). The V end lost 3 bases, the J end lost 10 bases, and 9 bases lay between the germline ends. The CDR3 sequence is 11 residues long. Looked up from germline, CDR1 is MDHEN and CDR2 is SYDVKM. In DNA form, the CDR3 reads TGTGCCAGCAGTTTTCCAGGGCTAGCTTTCTTT. Protein: CASSFPGLAFF.

This sequence joins TRBV21-1 and TRBJ2-7; no DNA check was done on the table's D call, TRBD2. TRBV21-1 is listed as a pseudogene. This CDR3 comprises 17 residues. The CDR3, as DNA: TGTGCCAGCAGCAAACCCGTCAGGCGGGAGGCGTCCTACGAGCAGTACTTC. Residues: CASSKPVRREASYEQYF.

The gene calls are TRBV7-2 and TRBJ2-5, with D perhaps being TRBD1 or TRBD2 (5 bases each). V lost 1 base and J 5 bases, leaving 14 bases between the germline ends. The germline gives CDR1 SGHTA, CDR2 FQGNSA. This CDR3 contains 15 residues. The CDR3 is CASSLGTSEGETQYF. The CDR3 DNA reads TGTGCCAGCAGCTTAGGGACCAGCGAGGGGGAGACCCAGTACTTC.

CDR3 amino acids: CASSPRGSGGYEQYF. For the CDR3, the DNA is TGTGCCAGCAGCCCCCGGGGTAGCGGGGGCTACGAGCAGTACTTC. This chain links TRBV7-9 with TRBJ2-7, with TRBD2 matching 9 bases. The CDR3 extends over 15 amino acids. Germline assignment: CDR1 SEHNR and CDR2 FQNEAQ (reference sequence). V trimming: 5 bases; J trimming: 3 bases; junction bases outside the gene matches: 8.

This chain uses TRBV7-9 with TRBJ2-7, with D uncertain. Between the trimmed V and J ends, which lost 4 bases and 5 bases, there was a span of 6 bases. The CDR3 extends over 11 amino acids. Looked up from germline, CDR1 is SEHNR and CDR2 is FQNEAQ (reference sequence). CDR3 region: CASSYRDEQYF. In DNA, the CDR3 is TGTGCCAGCAGCTATAGGGACGAGCAGTACTTC.

The chain links TRBV14 to TRBJ2-4, with TRBD2 identical over 14 bases. This CDR3 spans 14 amino acids. Germline CDR1 is SGHDN and CDR2 is FVKESK. The J segment lost 13 bases and the V segment lost 1 base, leaving 3 bases of the junction unmatched. The CDR3 DNA reads as TGTGCCAGCAGCCAAGGACTAGCGGGAGGGGCCCAGTACTTC. Protein sequence: CASSQGLAGGAQYF.